The sequence of this T cell receptor (beta chain) was determined in a study of blood T cell repertoires in COVID-19. Study in general: Collection of acute and convalescent COVID-19 samples took place in the United States, Italy and Spain.

Germline CDR1 MNHEY, CDR2 SVGEGT. Trimming shortened V by 0 bases and J by 5 bases, and 13 bases separated the two germline ends. The CDR3 sequence is 15 residues long. Some clones are missing from TCRdb's copy, which holds only in-frame ones; the method was immunoSEQ multiplex PCR. Of more than 250,000 clones listed, 88% are singletons. V is TRBV6-2 or TRBV6-3 and J is TRBJ1-2; unclear D gene. The sequenced sample consisted of peripheral blood. The receptor comes from a woman aged 30 to 39 with COVID-19, enrolled during active disease. As DNA, the CDR3 is TGTGCCAGCAGTTACTCGGCAGGCCCGATTTATGGCTACACCTTC. This encodes CASSYSAGPIYGYTF.